This TCR beta chain derives from a study of T-cell memory formation after mild COVID-19. Findings and caveats of the study: CD8+ contracting clones occupied EMRA, while CD4+ ones occupied mainly CM and EM.

With respect to this clonotype: The target antigen is unknown.

TCRdb used MiXCR to reprocess the 5' RACE reads, holding one entry per CDR3 protein. The sample lists roughly 130,000 distinct CDR3 sequences, about 5.9% occurring once. Germline V gene sequence: CDR1 SGHTA, CDR2 FQGNSA. V lost 4 bases and J lost 5; bases outside the gene matches: 7. The CDR3 is made up of 16 amino acids. The chain joins TRBV7-2 to TRBJ2-7; 14 nucleotides agree with TRBD2. The sequencing sample was made of PBMCs or a T cell subset sorted from them (not recorded which). This TCR derives from an adult woman who had mild COVID-19 (a few samples of this study predate the infection). Cell type and time point are not known. CDR3 DNA: TGTGCCAGCAGCTCTCCGGGACTAGCGGGAGCTAACGAGCAGTACTTC. Translating it yields CASSSPGLAGANEQYF. Combining the CDR3 with reference TRBV7-2 and TRBJ2-7 gives the whole variable domain GAGVSQSPSNKVTEKGKDVELRCDPISGHTALYWYRQSLGQGLEFLIYFQGNSAPDKSGLPSDRFSAERTGGSVSTLTIQRTQQEDSAVYLCASSSPGLAGANEQYFGPGTRLTVT.